These 23 T cell receptor beta chains share one sample of origin, sequenced in a study of T cell changes during pregnancy in multiple sclerosis. Assay used: immunoSEQ multiplex PCR; TCRdb lists only in-frame clones, some missing. The sample includes 65,000 to 85,000 clones, 94% of them seen just once. The specimen was CD4+ T cells from peripheral blood mononuclear cells, collected after pregnancy. Every receptor here comes from a female donor with multiple sclerosis, enrolled in a pregnancy study.

This rearrangement joins TRBV2 to TRBJ2-3; 8 bases match TRBD2. Germline loops: CDR1 SNHLY, CDR2 FYNNEI. The CDR3 has 16 amino acids. The V and J ends lost 1 base and 2 bases, in that order; junction bases with no gene match: 5. DNA for the CDR3: TGTGCCAGCAGTGAAGGGGGACTAGGGGTCACAGATACGCAGTATTTT. Protein product: CASSEGGLGVTDTQYF.

This chain connects TRBV19 to TRBJ2-7, with D perhaps matching TRBD2 (6 bases). This CDR3 has 14 amino acids. Germline loops: CDR1 LNHDA, CDR2 SQIVND (reference sequence). With 2 bases removed from V and 3 bases from J, the gap between germline ends came to 11 bases. The CDR3: CASSITSRDYEQYF. CDR3 in DNA: TGTGCCAGTAGTATAACTAGCAGAGACTACGAGCAGTACTTC.

This chain joins TRBV29-1 and TRBJ2-1; no firm D call. The length of the CDR3 is 9 residues. V lost 2 bases and J 9 bases, leaving 2 bases between the germline ends. Germline lookup yields CDR1 SQVTM and CDR2 ANQGSEA. CDR3 nucleotides: TGCAGCGTTGAACGTGAGCAGTTCTTC. It specifies CSVEREQFF.

In DNA form, the CDR3 reads TGTGCCATCAGCGGAGCAGGGGCGGACTACAATGAGCAGTTCTTC. Its translation is CAISGAGADYNEQFF. This chain connects TRBV10-3 to TRBJ2-1, with a tentative D call TRBD1 (6 bases). V was shortened by 6 bases and J by 3 bases, with 15 bases between the two germline ends. The CDR3 is made up of 15 amino acids. Germline V gene lookup returns CDR1 ENHRY and CDR2 SYGVKD.

The V gene is TRBV2, the J gene TRBJ2-2; D is unclear. The germline V gene has CDR1 SNHLY and CDR2 FYNNEI. The CDR3 is made up of 14 amino acids. Trimming took off 4 bases at V and 1 base at J, with 7 bases between the two ends. CDR3 residues: CASSVVGNTGELFF. The CDR3, as DNA: TGTGCCAGCAGTGTCGTCGGGAACACCGGGGAGCTGTTTTTT.

V is TRBV28 and J is TRBJ2-7, with 7 bases lining up with TRBD1. This CDR3 has 16 residues. Germline lookup yields CDR1 MDHEN and CDR2 SYDVKM. V was pared by 5 bases and J by 6 bases, with 16 bases of the junction left unmatched. The CDR3 reads CASSTPVRQGRGEQYF. The CDR3 DNA reads TGTGCCAGCAGTACCCCCGTTCGACAGGGACGTGGCGAGCAGTACTTC. Complete variable domain (other parts from reference TRBV28 and TRBJ2-7): DVKVTQSSRYLVKRTGEKVFLECVQDMDHENMFWYRQDPGLGLRLIYFSYDVKMKEKGDIPEGYSVSREKKERFSLILESASTNQTSMYLCASSTPVRQGRGEQYFGPGTRLTVT.

This chain connects TRBV6-5 to TRBJ1-3; D unresolved. Trimming pared 0 bases from V and 4 bases from J, leaving 10 bases between. Per the germline V gene, CDR1 is MNHEY and CDR2 is SVGAGI. CDR3 length equals 15 residues. CDR3 residues: CASSYSSDSGNTIYF. The CDR3 nucleotides read TGTGCCAGCAGTTACTCTAGCGATTCAGGAAACACCATATATTTT.

The V gene is TRBV11-2, the J gene TRBJ1-2; D is uncertain. With 5 bases removed from V and 3 bases from J, the gap between germline ends came to 7 bases. Germline CDR1 SGHAT, CDR2 FQNNGV. This CDR3 is built from 12 residues. CDR3 residues: CASSPGDYGYTF. In DNA, the CDR3 is TGTGCCAGCAGCCCCGGGGACTATGGCTACACCTTC.

The chain carries TRBV5-6 and TRBJ2-7; TRBD1 matches at 9 bases. Germline V gene data show CDR1 as SGHDT and CDR2 as YYEEEE. V lost 0 bases and J lost 4; bases outside the gene matches: 5. CDR3 length: 15 residues. The CDR3: CASSLAPGTGYEQYF. CDR3 in DNA: TGTGCCAGCAGCTTGGCGCCCGGGACAGGGTACGAGCAGTACTTC.

The V and J genes are TRBV11-3 and TRBJ2-1, with TRBD2 matching 13 bases. The J segment lost 12 bases and the V segment lost 3 bases, leaving 14 bases of the junction unmatched. This CDR3 comprises 17 residues. CDR1 and CDR2 from the germline V gene are SGHNT and YENEEA. CDR3 sequence (DNA): TGTGCCAGCAGCTTCAGAACTGCCGGACTAGCGGGAGACACGCAGTTCTTC. Amino acid sequence: CASSFRTAGLAGDTQFF.

This rearrangement joins TRBV6-5 to TRBJ2-5, with D unresolved. Germline loops: CDR1 MNHEY, CDR2 SVGAGI. There are 16 residues in the CDR3. Trimming took 2 bases from V and 4 from J, leaving 17 bases between them. CDR3 nucleotides: TGTGCCAGCAGTTACCTTTTAAGTAAAAGCACAGAGACCCAGTACTTC. Its translation is CASSYLLSKSTETQYF.

V gene TRBV25-1 combines with J gene TRBJ1-1; D is uncertain. The V end lost 7 bases, the J end lost 3 bases, and 15 bases lay between the germline ends. Looked up from germline, CDR1 is MGHDK and CDR2 is SYGVNS. The CDR3 runs to 14 residues. Here the CDR3 DNA reads TGTGCCAGCAATGGCGGGAGATACTACACTGAAGCTTTCTTT. This sequence encodes CASNGGRYYTEAFF.

The chain combines TRBV28 with TRBJ2-2; TRBD1 matches 7 bases. With V trimmed by 6 bases and J by 7 bases, 11 bases remained unmatched. The CDR3 sequence is 15 residues long. From germline, CDR1 is MDHEN and CDR2 SYDVKM. As DNA, the CDR3 is TGTGCCAGCAGCTGGGACAGTATTATGGACGGGGAGCTGTTTTTT. Translated, it gives CASSWDSIMDGELFF.

The V call is TRBV28, the J call TRBJ2-1, with 9 bases fitting TRBD1. Germline lookup yields CDR1 MDHEN and CDR2 SYDVKM. The V and J ends lost 6 bases and 12 bases, in that order; junction bases with no gene match: 18. The CDR3 is 16 residues long. CDR3 region: CASSPHWGQGPAVQFF. Written as DNA, the CDR3 is TGTGCCAGCAGCCCCCATTGGGGACAGGGTCCCGCTGTGCAGTTCTTC. Drawing the rest from reference TRBV28 and TRBJ2-1, the complete variable domain is DVKVTQSSRYLVKRTGEKVFLECVQDMDHENMFWYRQDPGLGLRLIYFSYDVKMKEKGDIPEGYSVSREKKERFSLILESASTNQTSMYLCASSPHWGQGPAVQFFGPGTRLTVL.

J is TRBJ1-2 and V is TRBV5-3; TRBD1 is a possible D gene (5 bases). TRBV5-3 is reported as an ORF; its role is uncertain. The length of the CDR3 is 15 residues. The V and J ends lost 4 bases and 2 bases respectively, with 15 bases between them. The CDR3 region has the DNA TGTGCCAGAAGCCCCCCGGGGGAGGGGAACTATGGCTACACCTTC. Translation: CARSPPGEGNYGYTF.

V and J are TRBV28 and TRBJ2-7; 8 positions match TRBD1. Losses at the gene ends were 7 bases for V and 2 bases for J; bases not matched to a gene: 7. Germline-derived CDR1 and CDR2 are MDHEN and SYDVKM. The CDR3 contains 14 residues. The CDR3 region is CASTLRGLTYEQYF. CDR3 nucleotides: TGTGCCAGCACCCTCAGGGGGCTAACCTACGAGCAGTACTTC.

This clone has a single count. The chain joins TRBV10-3 to TRBJ2-2, with 7 positions matching TRBD1. V shed 6 bases and J 2 bases; nucleotides not matched to a gene: 6. The CDR3 has 15 amino acids. Germline CDR1 is ENHRY and CDR2 is SYGVKD. The CDR3 sequence: CAIRRDRTNTGELFF. CDR3 DNA sequence: TGTGCCATCAGGAGGGACAGAACTAACACCGGGGAGCTGTTTTTT.

V is TRBV19 and J is TRBJ2-7, with a weak D call TRBD1 (7 bases). Between the trimmed V and J ends, which lost 2 bases and 0 bases, there was a span of 17 bases. The CDR3 is 17 residues long. Germline CDR1 and CDR2: LNHDA and SQIVND (reference sequence). The DNA of the CDR3 is TGTGCCAGTAGTATATCACAGGGGAGGACTAACTCCTACGAGCAGTACTTC. This gives the protein CASSISQGRTNSYEQYF.

The V and J genes are TRBV5-1 and TRBJ1-5; 7 bases map to TRBD1. CDR3 length equals 16 residues. Germline CDR1 reads SGHRS; CDR2 reads YFSETQ. Trimming took 0 bases from V and 0 from J; bases not matched to a gene: 3. CDR3 region: CASSLGDRDSNQPQHF. The DNA for the CDR3 is TGCGCCAGCAGCTTGGGCGACAGGGATAGCAATCAGCCCCAGCATTTT.

In its sample, this clone was seen a few times. J is TRBJ2-3 and V is TRBV6-1; perhaps TRBD1 as D (5 bases). Germline V lookup: CDR1 MNHNS, CDR2 SASEGT. There are 15 residues in the CDR3. V lost 6 bases and J 2 bases, leaving 15 bases between the germline ends. CDR3 sequence reads: CASRPDNLHTDTQYF. CDR3 in DNA: TGTGCCAGCAGACCGGACAACCTTCACACAGATACGCAGTATTTT.

The chain joins TRBV6-6 to TRBJ2-1; TRBD1 is a possible D gene (6 bases). The CDR3 covers 15 residues. V lost 6 bases, J lost 0 bases, and 12 bases lay in between. From germline, CDR1 is MNHNY and CDR2 SVGAGI (reference sequence). The CDR3 DNA reads TGTGCCAGCAGCTACGGACAGATCTCCTACAATGAGCAGTTCTTC. Amino acids: CASSYGQISYNEQFF.

The J gene is TRBJ1-1, the V gene TRBV2, with a possible D match to TRBD1 (6 bases). Per germline, CDR1 SNHLY and CDR2 FYNNEI. The CDR3 totals 12 residues. The ends were cut back, 7 bases at V and 5 bases at J, with 11 bases in the middle. CDR3 nucleotides: TGTGCCAGCAACAGGGCTATGACTGAAGCTTTCTTT. Its translation: CASNRAMTEAFF.

The chain combines TRBV7-3 with TRBJ2-5; 10 bases line up with TRBD1. The trim removed 5 bases at V and 0 bases at J, leaving 3 bases unmatched. This CDR3 has 15 residues. Germline CDR1 is SGHTA and CDR2 is FQGTGA. The CDR3 DNA follows: TGTGCCAGCAGCCGGGGACAGGGGCACCAAGAGACCCAGTACTTC. Translated, it gives CASSRGQGHQETQYF.